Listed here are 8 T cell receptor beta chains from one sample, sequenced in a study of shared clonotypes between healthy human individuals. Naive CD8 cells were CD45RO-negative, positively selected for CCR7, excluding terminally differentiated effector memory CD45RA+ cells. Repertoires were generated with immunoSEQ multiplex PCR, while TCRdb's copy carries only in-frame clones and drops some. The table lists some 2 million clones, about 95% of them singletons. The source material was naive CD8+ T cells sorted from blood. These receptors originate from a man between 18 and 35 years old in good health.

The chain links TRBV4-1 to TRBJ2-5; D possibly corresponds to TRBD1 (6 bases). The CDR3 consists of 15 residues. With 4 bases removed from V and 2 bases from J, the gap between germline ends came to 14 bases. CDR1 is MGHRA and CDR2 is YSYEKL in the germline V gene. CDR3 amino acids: CASSLRDIPQETQYF. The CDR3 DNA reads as TGCGCCAGCAGCCTCCGGGACATTCCACAAGAGACCCAGTACTTC.

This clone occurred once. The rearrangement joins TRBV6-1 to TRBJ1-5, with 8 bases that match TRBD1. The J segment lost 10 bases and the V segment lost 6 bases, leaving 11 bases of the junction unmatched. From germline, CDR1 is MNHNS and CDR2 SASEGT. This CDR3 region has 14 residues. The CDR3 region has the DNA TGTGCCAGCAGAGACTGGACAGGGTCCAATCCCCAGCATTTT. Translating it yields CASRDWTGSNPQHF.

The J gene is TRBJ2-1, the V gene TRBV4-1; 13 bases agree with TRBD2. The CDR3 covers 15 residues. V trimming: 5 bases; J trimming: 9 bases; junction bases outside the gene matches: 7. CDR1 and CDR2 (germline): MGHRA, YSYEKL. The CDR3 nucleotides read TGCGCCAGCAGCGAACTAGCGGGGGGGCAAATTGAGCAGTTCTTC. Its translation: CASSELAGGQIEQFF.

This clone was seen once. CDR3 residues: CASRLGFIYGYTF. The CDR3 coding sequence is TGTGCAAGTCGCTTAGGGTTCATCTATGGCTACACCTTC. The gene calls are TRBV12-2 and TRBJ1-2. TRBV12-2 is flagged as a pseudogene. This CDR3 contains 13 residues.

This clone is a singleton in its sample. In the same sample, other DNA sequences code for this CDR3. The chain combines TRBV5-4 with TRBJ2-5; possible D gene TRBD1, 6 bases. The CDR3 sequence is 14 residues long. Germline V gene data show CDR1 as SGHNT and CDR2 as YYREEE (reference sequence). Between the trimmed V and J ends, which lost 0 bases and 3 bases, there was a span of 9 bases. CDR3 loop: CASSLGGLEETQYF. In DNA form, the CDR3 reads TGTGCCAGCAGCTTGGGGGGGCTCGAAGAGACCCAGTACTTC.

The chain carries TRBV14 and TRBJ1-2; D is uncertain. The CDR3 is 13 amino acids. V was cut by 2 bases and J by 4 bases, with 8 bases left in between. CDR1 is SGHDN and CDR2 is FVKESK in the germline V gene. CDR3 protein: CASSQSEIYGYTF. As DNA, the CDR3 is TGTGCCAGCAGCCAATCGGAGATCTATGGCTACACCTTC.

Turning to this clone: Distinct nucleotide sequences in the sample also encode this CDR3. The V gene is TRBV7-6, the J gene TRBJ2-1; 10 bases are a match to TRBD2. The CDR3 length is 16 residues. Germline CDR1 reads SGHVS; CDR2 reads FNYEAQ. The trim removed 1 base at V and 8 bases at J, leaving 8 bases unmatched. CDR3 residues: CASSLVPSGSIDEQFF. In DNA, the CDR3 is TGTGCCAGCAGCTTAGTGCCTAGCGGGAGTATCGATGAGCAGTTCTTC.

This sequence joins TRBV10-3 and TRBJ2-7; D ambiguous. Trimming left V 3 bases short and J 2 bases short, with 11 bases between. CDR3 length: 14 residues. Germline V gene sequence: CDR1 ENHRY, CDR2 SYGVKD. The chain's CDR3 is CAISESMLPYEQYF. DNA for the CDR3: TGTGCCATCAGTGAAAGTATGCTGCCCTACGAGCAGTACTTC.